A selection of T cell receptor beta chains follows, all from one sample in a study of T cell repertoires in cytomegalovirus infection. One entry per CDR3 protein results from TCRdb running MiXCR on the reads. In the table there are approximately 490,000 distinct CDR3 sequences, 11% of which are singletons. Sequenced material: PBMCs. These receptors were taken from a human donor in good health (CMV status not recorded). Some clones in this sample may be carry-over from other donors' samples. Both conserved end residues are part of each CDR3. Each record gives: D gene, clone size, V gene, J gene, CDR3 DNA, CDR3 protein. D genes are given only for firm matches. Only part of the rows carry a size: once, few, many, or a class if the clone is expanded.

>TRBD1|.|TRBV6-1|TRBJ1-6
TGTGCCAGCAGTGCCGGGACAGGGTTCGGCTCACCCCTCCACTTT
CASSAGTGFGSPLHF
>TRBD1|many|TRBV20-1|TRBJ1-5
TGCAGTGCTGGACAGGGGGCAAGTGGTCAGCCCCAGCATTTT
CSAGQGASGQPQHF
>TRBD2|many|TRBV7-9|TRBJ2-3
TGTGCCAGCAGCACTTCTCGGCTAGCGGGAGCAGATACGCAGTATTTT
CASSTSRLAGADTQYF
>.|many|TRBV4-1|TRBJ1-4
TGCGCCAGCAGCCAAGGCGACGCTAATGAAAAACTGTTTTTT
CASSQGDANEKLFF
>TRBD2|many|TRBV4-2|TRBJ2-7
TGTGCCAGCAGCCCGACTAGCGGGAATTACGAGCAGTACTTC
CASSPTSGNYEQYF
>.|many|TRBV10-3|TRBJ1-1
TGTGCCATCAGTGGGTCGGGGGGATCAGATGAAGCTTTCTTT
CAISGSGGSDEAFF
>.|few|TRBV28|TRBJ2-7
TGTGCCAGCAACGGTGGGAGTCGATTCTCCTACGAGCAGTACTTC
CASNGGSRFSYEQYF
>.|many|TRBV7-8|TRBJ2-5
TGTGCCAGCAGCTTAGTTGCAGCCCAAGAGACCCAGTACTTC
CASSLVAAQETQYF
>TRBD1|.|TRBV6-1|TRBJ1-4
TGTGCCAGCGACCCGGGACAGCTCAGCAGGAAACTGTTTTTT
CASDPGQLSRKLFF
>.|.|TRBV29-1|TRBJ2-7
TGCAGCGTTGAAGGGCAGGACAGTTTCTCCTACGAGCAGTACTTC
CSVEGQDSFSYEQYF
>.|many|TRBV6-5|TRBJ2-2
TGTGCCAGCAGTTCCTTTAAAAACGTCGCCGGGGAGCTGTTTTTT
CASSSFKNVAGELFF
>TRBD1|many|TRBV20-1|TRBJ2-7
TGCAGTGCTGCCGGGACAGGGGGTTCCCTACGGGCCTACGAGCAGTACTTC
CSAAGTGGSLRAYEQYF
>TRBD2|many|TRBV12-3/TRBV12-4|TRBJ2-5
TGTGCCAGCAGTTTCCTAGCGGGAGGTCCCTTTTGGACAGAGACCCAGTACTTC
CASSFLAGGPFWTETQYF
>.|.|TRBV15|TRBJ1-1
TGTGCCACCAGCAGAGATCGGGGTCCCCAAGCTTTCTTT
CATSRDRGPQAFF
>.|many|TRBV6-6|TRBJ2-1
TGTGCCAGCAGGGCTAACCGGGAGACCTACAATGAGCAGTTCTTC
CASRANRETYNEQFF
>TRBD1|many|TRBV7-8|TRBJ2-7
TGTGCCAGCAGCTTAGCAGGGGGCGCAGGCTCCTACGAGCAGTACTTC
CASSLAGGAGSYEQYF
>TRBD1|many|TRBV5-6|TRBJ1-5
TGTGCCAGCAGCTTCGGACAGGATAATCAGCCCCAGCATTTT
CASSFGQDNQPQHF
>.|many|TRBV5-6|TRBJ1-2
TGTGCCAGCAGCTCGGACCTACAAATCGGCTATGGCTACACCTTC
CASSSDLQIGYGYTF
>.|few|TRBV28|TRBJ2-7
TGTGCCAGCAGTCCAGGGGATACCCCCTACGAGCAGTACTTC
CASSPGDTPYEQYF
>.|few|TRBV28|TRBJ2-3
TGTGCCAGCAGTCTATGGAATGTCAGAGGCACAGATACGCAGTATTTT
CASSLWNVRGTDTQYF
>TRBD1|.|TRBV11-2|TRBJ1-2
TGTGCCAGCAGCGCTCTGACAGGGGTGTCAAATGGCTACACCTTC
CASSALTGVSNGYTF
>TRBD1|.|TRBV7-9|TRBJ1-1
TGTGCCAGCAGCGCCCTAAGTGGGCAGGGGGGCACTGAAGCTTTCTTT
CASSALSGQGGTEAFF
>.|many|TRBV7-8|TRBJ2-3
TGTGCCAGCAGCCGAAATCCACAGGGCTCAGATACGCAGTATTTT
CASSRNPQGSDTQYF
>.|.|TRBV27|TRBJ2-3
TGTGCCAGCGTTGGAGATACGCAGTATTTT
CASVGDTQYF
>.|many|TRBV12-3/TRBV12-4|TRBJ1-5
TGTGCCAGCAGCTGGACTGGGAATCAGCCCCAGCATTTT
CASSWTGNQPQHF
>.|few|TRBV4-1|TRBJ2-5
TGCGCCAGCTCAACCGCCCGTGTGGAGACCCAGTACTTC
CASSTARVETQYF
>.|few|TRBV25-1|TRBJ1-6
TGTGCCAGCAGTGAATTCTACCGGGACACCCTCCACTTT
CASSEFYRDTLHF
>.|.|TRBV29-1|TRBJ2-1
TGCAGCGTTGTACGGGACAATGAGCAGTTCTTC
CSVVRDNEQFF
>.|few|TRBV19|TRBJ2-2
TGTGCCAGCAAGACGGTGAACACCGGGGAGCTGTTTTTT
CASKTVNTGELFF
>TRBD1|.|TRBV7-9|TRBJ1-5
TGTGCCAGCAGCACCGACAGGGTCGGGGGCAATCAGCCCCAGCATTTT
CASSTDRVGGNQPQHF
>.|few|TRBV5-6|TRBJ1-3
TGTGCCAGCAGACCCACAACTTCGGGAAACACCATATATTTT
CASRPTTSGNTIYF
>.|many|TRBV6-1|TRBJ1-2
TGTGCCAGCAGTAACCAGCCCTATGGCTACACCTTC
CASSNQPYGYTF
>TRBD1|few|TRBV7-9|TRBJ2-7
TGTGCCAGCAGCTTGGGGGACAGGGGTGACTTAATCCTGTACTTC
CASSLGDRGDLILYF
>.|many|TRBV3-1|TRBJ1-5
TGTGCCAGCAGCCAAGGGCCCGGAGATCAGCCCCAGCATTTT
CASSQGPGDQPQHF
>TRBD2|few|TRBV11-3|TRBJ2-1
TGTGCCAGCAGCGGGCGGGGGGGCTATGAGCAGTTCTTC
CASSGRGGYEQFF
>TRBD1|many|TRBV20-1|TRBJ1-2
TGCAGCGCTCCGGGACAGGGCTATGGCTACACCTTC
CSAPGQGYGYTF
>TRBD2|many|TRBV29-1|TRBJ2-3
TGCAGCGTTGAGCGGACTAGACTCACAGATACGCAGTATTTT
CSVERTRLTDTQYF
>TRBD1|few|TRBV3-1|TRBJ2-1
TGTGCCAGCAGCCATTTAGGACAGGGGGCATGGAATGAGCAGTTCTTC
CASSHLGQGAWNEQFF